The T cell receptor (beta chain) described here comes from a study of T cells in Graves' hyperthyroidism and ophthalmopathy. Study-wide results and caveats: From stable hyperthyroidism, ophthalmopathy was separated by a 13 V-J model. For ophthalmopathy, model prediction preceded onset by a median roughly 5.9 months.

Patients were excluded for uncontrolled infection, other autoimmune disease, pregnancy or lactation. Out of around 10 ml of fresh peripheral blood came the PBMCs. Trimming left V 6 bases short and J 6 bases short, with 14 bases between. CDR3 length: 12 amino acids. Per the germline V gene, CDR1 is SQVTM and CDR2 is ANQGSEA. Amplification yielded TCR beta CDR3 regions, with RNA transcripts as the source. Using the HTBI primer set, a first-round RT-PCR was run on the TCR CDR3. One entry per CDR3 protein results from TCRdb running MiXCR on the multiplex PCR reads. The sample lists about 720,000 distinct CDR3 sequences; under 20% were seen once. Comments on this clonotype: Its cognate antigen is unknown.

The material sequenced was blood. The TCR sequence derives from a woman aged 50 to 60 with Graves' hyperthyroidism that later progressed to Graves' ophthalmopathy. The chain is built from TRBV29-1 and TRBJ2-5, with D hard to call. CDR3 residues: CSVFDGVQTQYF. The CDR3 DNA follows: TGCAGCGTATTTGATGGGGTACAGACCCAGTACTTC.